These 20 T cell receptor beta chains share one sample of origin, sequenced in a study of monozygotic twins with inflammatory bowel disease. One entry per CDR3 protein, without DNA, is what TCRdb gives after re-calling the 5' RACE reads. The table lists about 160,000 distinct CDR3 sequences. The sample was blood. These receptors all come from a human donor with ulcerative colitis or Crohn's disease, or a healthy co-twin of an affected twin (not recorded which).

CDR3 residues: CASSLAQDNEQFF. The chain carries TRBV7-2 and TRBJ2-1. Looked up from germline, CDR1 is SGHTA and CDR2 is FQGNSA. The CDR3 loop spans 13 amino acids.

V is TRBV7-9 and J is TRBJ2-3; TCRdb calls TRBD2, which cannot be checked without DNA. The CDR3 consists of 15 residues. Looked up from germline, CDR1 is SEHNR and CDR2 is FQNEAQ (reference sequence). The CDR3 sequence is CASSLRTSGTDTQYF.

The chain combines TRBV20-1 with TRBJ2-7; no DNA is available, so the TRBD1 call from TCRdb remains unchecked. CDR1 and CDR2 (germline): DFQATT, SNEGSKA (reference sequence). The CDR3 runs 13 residues. This CDR3 reads CSARFQGASEQYF.

The rearrangement links TRBV15 to TRBJ2-1. The CDR3 has 15 residues. The V gene's germline CDR1 is LNHNV and CDR2 YYDKDF (reference sequence). CDR3 residues: CATSRQTVSYNEQFF.

This chain uses TRBV12-3 or TRBV12-4 with TRBJ2-5; TCRdb names TRBD2, which stays unverified in the absence of DNA. The CDR3 runs to 16 residues. The CDR3 reads CASSPPRLVWQETQYF.

The chain couples TRBV9 to TRBJ2-1. The germline V gene encodes CDR1 SGDLS and CDR2 YYNGEE. The CDR3 runs to 16 residues. The CDR3 sequence is CASSVGEATVYNEQFF.

V is TRBV5-1 and J is TRBJ2-7; TCRdb calls TRBD1, which cannot be checked without DNA. Per germline, CDR1 SGHRS and CDR2 YFSETQ. The CDR3 runs 16 residues. The chain's CDR3 is CASSSYPRGGGDEQYF.

V and J are TRBV28 and TRBJ2-7; without DNA, the TCRdb call of TRBD1 cannot be checked. CDR1 and CDR2 (germline): MDHEN, SYDVKM. This CDR3 contains 13 residues. CDR3 sequence: CASSPGSSYEQYF.

The chain employs TRBV6-6 and TRBJ1-4. This CDR3 is 13 amino acids long. Germline V gene lookup returns CDR1 MNHNY and CDR2 SVGAGI (reference sequence). Here the CDR3 reads CASMSQRVEKLFF.

The rearrangement joins TRBV4-3 to TRBJ1-4; with no DNA, the TCRdb D assignment of TRBD1 cannot be verified. CDR1 and CDR2 from the germline V gene are LGHNA and YSLEER. CDR3 length: 13 amino acids. The CDR3 loop is CASSQGQNEKLFF.

This rearrangement joins TRBV3-1 to TRBJ2-7; TCRdb reports TRBD1, a call that lacks DNA to check it against. The CDR3 contains 14 residues. CDR1 and CDR2 from the germline V gene are LGHDT and YNNKEL (reference sequence). The chain's CDR3 is CASSQEGGTYEQYF.

The rearrangement uses TRBV7-6 and TRBJ2-3; TCRdb's D gene call, TRBD1, goes unchecked for lack of DNA. CDR1 is SGHVS and CDR2 is FNYEAQ in the germline V gene. The CDR3 spans 16 residues. This chain's CDR3 is CASSSRAPLSLDTQYF. Full variable domain (outside the CDR3, taken from reference TRBV7-6 and TRBJ2-3): GAGVSQSPRYKVTKRGQDVALRCDPISGHVSLYWYRQALGQGPEFLTYFNYEAQQDKSGLPNDRFSAERPEGSISTLTIQRTEQRDSAMYRCASSSRAPLSLDTQYFGPGTRLTVL.

The chain uses TRBV28 and TRBJ1-5. CDR1 MDHEN and CDR2 SYDVKM come from the germline V gene. The CDR3 is made up of 13 amino acids. The CDR3 region is CASSFTINQPQHF.

The rearrangement uses TRBV5-1 and TRBJ1-2; the TCRdb call, TRBD1, lacks DNA for checking. From germline, CDR1 is SGHRS and CDR2 YFSETQ. The CDR3 extends over 16 amino acids. This chain's CDR3 is CASSAEPGQGRDGYTF.

The J gene is TRBJ2-1, the V gene TRBV10-3; TCRdb's D call of TRBD2 is untestable without DNA. The CDR3 has 15 amino acids. Looked up from germline, CDR1 is ENHRY and CDR2 is SYGVKD. CDR3 sequence: CATEYSGGSYNEQFF.

The V and J genes are TRBV12-3 or TRBV12-4 and TRBJ2-1; the D gene TCRdb calls, TRBD1, cannot be checked with no DNA. The CDR3 runs to 15 residues. The chain's CDR3 is CASSLGTGKGYEQFF.

The chain combines TRBV20-1 with TRBJ2-7. Germline V gene lookup returns CDR1 DFQATT and CDR2 SNEGSKA (reference sequence). This CDR3 has 12 residues. CDR3 amino acids: CSASYRNYEQYF.

J is TRBJ2-3 and V is TRBV10-3; the TCRdb call, TRBD1, lacks DNA for checking. The CDR3 runs to 16 residues. Germline assignment: CDR1 ENHRY and CDR2 SYGVKD. The CDR3 sequence is CAISRRQGAITDTQYF.

The CDR3 here is CSVRRGNTGELFF. The rearrangement joins TRBV29-1 to TRBJ2-2. This CDR3 region has 13 residues. CDR1 and CDR2 from the germline V gene are SQVTM and ANQGSEA.

The V and J genes are TRBV19 and TRBJ1-1. This CDR3 contains 14 residues. Germline assignment: CDR1 LNHDA and CDR2 SQIVND (reference sequence). Here the CDR3 reads CATSDWRRDTEAFF.